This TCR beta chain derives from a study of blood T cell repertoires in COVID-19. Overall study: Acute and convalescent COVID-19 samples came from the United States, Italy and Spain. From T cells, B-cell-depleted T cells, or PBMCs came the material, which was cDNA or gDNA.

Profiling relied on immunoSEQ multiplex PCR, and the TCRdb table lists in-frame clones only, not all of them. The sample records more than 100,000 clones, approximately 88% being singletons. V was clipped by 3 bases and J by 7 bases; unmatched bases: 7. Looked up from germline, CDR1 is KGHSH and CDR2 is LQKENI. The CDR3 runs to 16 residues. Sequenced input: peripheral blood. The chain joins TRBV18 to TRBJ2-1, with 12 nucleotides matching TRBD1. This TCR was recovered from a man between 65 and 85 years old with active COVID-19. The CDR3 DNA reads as TGTGCCAGCTCACCCCGGCCGGGACAGGGGGCGAATGAGCAGTTCTTC. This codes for CASSPRPGQGANEQFF.